This T cell receptor beta chain was found in a study of shared clonotypes between healthy human individuals. Study in general: A couple of female and three male donors aged 18 to 49 were enrolled. Findings of the study overall: Depth of sequencing was expected to influence donor clonotype sharing.

A note on this clone: Its antigen is not known.

The method was immunoSEQ multiplex PCR; TCRdb's version includes in-frame clones alone and lacks a portion of them. The data hold fewer than 700,000 clones, with roughly four fifths observed a single time. This sequence was found in a middle-aged woman in good health. Some clones in this sample may be carry-over from other donors' samples. Sequenced: PBMCs.

The CDR3 loop is CASSSWGVRVTTNEKLFF. As DNA, the CDR3 is TGTGCCAGCAGCTCTTGGGGGGTCCGGGTCACAACTAATGAAAAACTGTTTTTT. V gene TRBV5-6 combines with J gene TRBJ1-4; maybe TRBD1 (5 bases). Trimming stripped 3 bases from V and 0 bases from J, with 18 bases between. The CDR3 is 18 residues long. From germline, CDR1 is SGHDT and CDR2 YYEEEE. Filled out from reference TRBV5-6 and TRBJ1-4, the complete variable domain reads DAGVTQSPTHLIKTRGQQVTLRCSPKSGHDTVSWYQQALGQGPQFIFQYYEEEERQRGNFPDRFSGHQFPNYSSELNVNALLLGDSALYLCASSSWGVRVTTNEKLFFGSGTQLSVL.